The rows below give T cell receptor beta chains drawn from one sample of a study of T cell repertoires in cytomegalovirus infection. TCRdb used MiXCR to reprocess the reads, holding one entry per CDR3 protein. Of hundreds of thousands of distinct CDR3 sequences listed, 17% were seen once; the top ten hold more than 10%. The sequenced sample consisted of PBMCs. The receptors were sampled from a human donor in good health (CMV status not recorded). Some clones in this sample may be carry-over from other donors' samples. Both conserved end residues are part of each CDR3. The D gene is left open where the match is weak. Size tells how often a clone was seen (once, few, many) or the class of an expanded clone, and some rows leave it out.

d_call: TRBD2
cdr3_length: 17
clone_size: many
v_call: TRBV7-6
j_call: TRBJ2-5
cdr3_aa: CASSLGTSGGALETQYF
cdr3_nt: TGTGCCAGCAGCCTCGGGACTAGCGGGGGGGCGTTGGAGACCCAGTACTTC

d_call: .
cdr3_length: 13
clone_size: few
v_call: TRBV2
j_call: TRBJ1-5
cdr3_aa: CASSATAGVPQHF
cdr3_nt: TGTGCCAGCAGTGCAACCGCGGGGGTGCCCCAGCATTTT

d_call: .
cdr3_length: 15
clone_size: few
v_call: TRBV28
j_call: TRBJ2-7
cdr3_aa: CASSFRLGYSYEQYF
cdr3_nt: TGTGCCAGCAGTTTTCGGCTTGGGTACTCCTACGAGCAGTACTTC

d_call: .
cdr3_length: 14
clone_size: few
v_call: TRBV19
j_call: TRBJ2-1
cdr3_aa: CASSRGTSYNEQFF
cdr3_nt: TGTGCCAGTAGTAGAGGGACCTCCTACAATGAGCAGTTCTTC

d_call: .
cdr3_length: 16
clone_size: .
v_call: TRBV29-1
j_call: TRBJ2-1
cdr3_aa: CSVGKTQGGNANEQFF
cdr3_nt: TGCAGCGTTGGCAAGACCCAGGGGGGGAATGCCAATGAGCAGTTCTTC

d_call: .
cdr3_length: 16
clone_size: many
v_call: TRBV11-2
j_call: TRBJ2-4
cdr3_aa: CASSSSNLVGKNIQYF
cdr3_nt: TGTGCCAGCAGCTCCTCTAACTTAGTAGGCAAAAACATTCAGTACTTC

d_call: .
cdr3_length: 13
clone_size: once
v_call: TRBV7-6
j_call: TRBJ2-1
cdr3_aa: CASSFVTANEQFF
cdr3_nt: TGTGCCAGCAGCTTTGTAACGGCGAATGAGCAGTTCTTC

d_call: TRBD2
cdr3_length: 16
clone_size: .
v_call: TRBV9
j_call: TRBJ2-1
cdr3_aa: CASSGYGGSSYNEQFF
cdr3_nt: TGTGCCAGCAGCGGATACGGGGGGAGCTCCTACAATGAGCAGTTCTTC

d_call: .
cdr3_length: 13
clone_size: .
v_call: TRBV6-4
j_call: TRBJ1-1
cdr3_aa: CASSAEPNTEAFF
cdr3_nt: TGTGCCAGCAGTGCCGAGCCGAACACTGAAGCTTTCTTT

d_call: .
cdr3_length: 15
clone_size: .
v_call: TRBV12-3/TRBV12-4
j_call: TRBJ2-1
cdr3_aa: CASSLYIRADNEQFF
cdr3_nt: TGTGCCAGCAGTTTATATATTCGAGCAGACAATGAGCAGTTCTTC

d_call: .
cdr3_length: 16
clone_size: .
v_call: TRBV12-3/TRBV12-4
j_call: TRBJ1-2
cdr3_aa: CASSWGGQTTNYGYTF
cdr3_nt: TGTGCCAGCAGTTGGGGGGGGCAGACGACTAACTATGGCTACACCTTC

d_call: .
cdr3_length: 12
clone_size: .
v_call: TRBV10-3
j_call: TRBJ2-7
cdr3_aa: CAISVALYEQYF
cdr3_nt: TGTGCCATCAGTGTGGCTCTTTACGAGCAGTACTTC

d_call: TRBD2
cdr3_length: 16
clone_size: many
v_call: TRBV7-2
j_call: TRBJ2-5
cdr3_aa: CASSLGSLAGRETQYF
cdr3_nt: TGTGCCAGCAGCTTAGGGTCTCTAGCGGGGAGGGAGACCCAGTACTTC

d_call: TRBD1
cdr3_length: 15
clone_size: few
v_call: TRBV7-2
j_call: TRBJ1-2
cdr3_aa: CASSVRRDRGEGYTF
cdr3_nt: TGTGCCAGCAGCGTCCGCCGGGACAGGGGAGAAGGCTACACCTTC

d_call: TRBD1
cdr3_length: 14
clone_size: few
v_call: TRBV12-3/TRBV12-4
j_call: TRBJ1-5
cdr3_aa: CASSRQGTYQPQHF
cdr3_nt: TGTGCCAGCAGTCGACAGGGAACCTATCAGCCCCAGCATTTT

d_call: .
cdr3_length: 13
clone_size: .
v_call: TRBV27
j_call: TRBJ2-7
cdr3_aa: CASSRGNTYEQYF
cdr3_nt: TGTGCCAGCAGTAGGGGGAATACTTACGAGCAGTACTTC

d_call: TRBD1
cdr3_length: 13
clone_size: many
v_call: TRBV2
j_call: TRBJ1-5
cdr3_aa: CASSPGGQRPQHF
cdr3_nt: TGTGCCAGCAGCCCAGGGGGCCAGAGGCCCCAGCATTTT

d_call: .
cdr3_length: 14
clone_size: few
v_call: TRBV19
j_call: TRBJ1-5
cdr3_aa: CASSIGTDNQPQHF
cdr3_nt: TGTGCCAGTAGTATAGGAACAGACAATCAGCCCCAGCATTTT

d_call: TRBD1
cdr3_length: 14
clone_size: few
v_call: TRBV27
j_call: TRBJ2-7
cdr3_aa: CASSPQGQGYEQYF
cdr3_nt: TGTGCCAGCAGTCCCCAGGGACAGGGGTACGAGCAGTACTTC

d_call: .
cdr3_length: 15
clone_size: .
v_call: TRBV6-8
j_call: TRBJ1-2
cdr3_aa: CASSYTVGIDYGYTF
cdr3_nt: TGTGCCAGCAGTTATACCGTCGGTATCGACTATGGCTACACCTTC

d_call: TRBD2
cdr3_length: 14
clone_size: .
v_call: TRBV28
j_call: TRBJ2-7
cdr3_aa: CASTNSGGLYEQYF
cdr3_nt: TGTGCCAGCACCAACAGCGGGGGGTTATACGAGCAGTACTTC

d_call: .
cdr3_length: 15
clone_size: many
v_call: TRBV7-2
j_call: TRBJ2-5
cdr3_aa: CASSSGPEGRETQYF
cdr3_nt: TGTGCCAGCAGCTCCGGACCGGAGGGGCGGGAGACCCAGTACTTC

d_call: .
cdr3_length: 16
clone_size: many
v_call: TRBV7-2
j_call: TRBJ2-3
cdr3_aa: CASSQGRAARFDTQYF
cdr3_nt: TGTGCCAGCAGCCAGGGGAGGGCAGCTAGATTTGATACGCAGTATTTT

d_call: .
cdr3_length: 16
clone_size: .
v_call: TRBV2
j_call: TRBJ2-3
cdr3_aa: CASSEVWVRTTDTQYF
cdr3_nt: TGTGCCAGCAGTGAGGTTTGGGTGCGGACCACAGATACGCAGTATTTT

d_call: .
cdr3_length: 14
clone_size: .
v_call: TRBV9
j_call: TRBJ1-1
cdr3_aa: CASSVLTGNTEAFF
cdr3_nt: TGTGCCAGCAGCGTCCTTACAGGGAACACTGAAGCTTTCTTT

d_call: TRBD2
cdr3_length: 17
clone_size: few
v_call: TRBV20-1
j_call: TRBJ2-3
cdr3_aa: CSARKTSGVTSTDTQYF
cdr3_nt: TGCAGTGCTCGAAAGACTAGCGGGGTAACTAGCACAGATACGCAGTATTTT

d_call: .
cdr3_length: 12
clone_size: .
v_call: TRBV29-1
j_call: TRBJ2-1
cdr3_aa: CSVGGVYNEQFF
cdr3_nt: TGCAGCGTCGGGGGAGTCTACAATGAGCAGTTCTTC

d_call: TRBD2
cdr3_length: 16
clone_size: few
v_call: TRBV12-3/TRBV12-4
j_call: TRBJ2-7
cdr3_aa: CASSFDPRDYPYEQYF
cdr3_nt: TGTGCCAGCAGTTTTGACCCCCGGGACTACCCCTACGAGCAGTACTTC

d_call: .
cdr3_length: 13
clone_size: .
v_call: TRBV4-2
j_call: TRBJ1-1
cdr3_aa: CASSARRDTEAFF
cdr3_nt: TGTGCCAGCAGCGCCCGCCGGGACACCGAAGCTTTCTTT

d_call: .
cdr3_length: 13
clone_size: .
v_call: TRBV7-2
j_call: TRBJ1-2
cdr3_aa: CASSVDSIAGYTF
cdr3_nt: TGTGCCAGCAGCGTAGACAGCATAGCTGGCTACACCTTC

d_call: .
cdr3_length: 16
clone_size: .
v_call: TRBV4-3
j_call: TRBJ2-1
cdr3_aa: CASSQAPTLSTGEQFF
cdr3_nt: TGCGCCAGCAGCCAAGCCCCAACACTCAGCACAGGCGAGCAGTTCTTC

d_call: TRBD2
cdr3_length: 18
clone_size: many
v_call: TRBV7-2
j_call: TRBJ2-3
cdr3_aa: CASSLARLAGGFTDTQYF
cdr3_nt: TGTGCCAGCAGCTTAGCGCGTCTAGCGGGGGGATTCACAGATACGCAGTATTTT

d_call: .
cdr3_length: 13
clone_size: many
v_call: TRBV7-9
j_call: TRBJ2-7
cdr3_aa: CASSTQGFYEQYF
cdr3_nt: TGTGCCAGCAGCACGCAGGGGTTCTACGAGCAGTACTTC

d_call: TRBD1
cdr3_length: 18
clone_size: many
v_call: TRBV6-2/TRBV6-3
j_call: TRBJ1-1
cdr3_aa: CASTIPIGRGQRDTEAFF
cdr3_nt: TGTGCCAGCACCATCCCCATAGGCAGGGGGCAAAGGGACACTGAAGCTTTCTTT

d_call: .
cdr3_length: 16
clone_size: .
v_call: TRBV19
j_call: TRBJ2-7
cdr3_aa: CASSIDSSGGPYEQYF
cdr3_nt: TGTGCCAGTAGTATAGATTCTTCCGGGGGACCTTACGAGCAGTACTTC

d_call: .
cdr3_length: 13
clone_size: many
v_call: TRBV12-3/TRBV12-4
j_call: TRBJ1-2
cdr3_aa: CASILRGNYGYTF
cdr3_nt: TGTGCCAGCATCTTACGGGGGAACTATGGCTACACCTTC

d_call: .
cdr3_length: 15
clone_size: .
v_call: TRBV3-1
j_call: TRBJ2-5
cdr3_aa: CASSQDLVRGKTQYF
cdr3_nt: TGTGCCAGCAGCCAAGATTTAGTGAGGGGAAAGACCCAGTACTTC

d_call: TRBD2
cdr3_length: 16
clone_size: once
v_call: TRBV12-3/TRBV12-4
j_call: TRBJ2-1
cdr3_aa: CASSPDAGAAYNEQFF
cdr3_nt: TGTGCCAGCAGCCCAGACGCGGGAGCGGCCTACAATGAGCAGTTCTTC

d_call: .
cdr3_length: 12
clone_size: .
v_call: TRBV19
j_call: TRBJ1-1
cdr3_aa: CASTSGGPEAFF
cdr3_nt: .

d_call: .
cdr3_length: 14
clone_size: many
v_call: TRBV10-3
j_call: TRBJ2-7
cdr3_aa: CAIRDQGIRYEQYF
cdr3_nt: TGTGCCATCAGAGATCAGGGGATTCGCTACGAGCAGTACTTC

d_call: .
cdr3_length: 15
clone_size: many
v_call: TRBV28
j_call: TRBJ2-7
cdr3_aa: CASSSRKEDSYEQYF
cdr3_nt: TGTGCCAGCAGTTCCCGTAAGGAGGACTCCTACGAGCAGTACTTC

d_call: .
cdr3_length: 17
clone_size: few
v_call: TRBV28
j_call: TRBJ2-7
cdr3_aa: CASTVTGGSAYSYEQYF
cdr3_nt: TGTGCCAGCACGGTGACGGGGGGCTCTGCATATTCCTACGAGCAGTACTTC

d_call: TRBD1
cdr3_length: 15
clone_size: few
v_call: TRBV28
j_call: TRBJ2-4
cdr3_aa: CASEGPGTGRNIQYF
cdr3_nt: TGTGCCAGCGAAGGCCCCGGGACAGGGAGAAACATTCAGTACTTC

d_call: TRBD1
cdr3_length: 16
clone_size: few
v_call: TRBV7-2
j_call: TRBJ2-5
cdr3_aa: CASRPYGTAAQETQYF
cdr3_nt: TGTGCCAGCAGGCCGTATGGGACAGCCGCCCAAGAGACCCAGTACTTC

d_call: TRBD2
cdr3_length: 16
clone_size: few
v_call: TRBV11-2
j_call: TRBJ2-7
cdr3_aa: CASSTRGGGTLNEQYF
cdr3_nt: TGTGCCAGCAGCACCCGGGGGGGCGGGACACTGAACGAGCAGTACTTC

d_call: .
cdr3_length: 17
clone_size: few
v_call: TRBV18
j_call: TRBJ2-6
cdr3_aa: CASSPQGPRTGANVLTF
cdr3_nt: TGTGCCAGCTCACCTCAGGGACCTCGCACTGGGGCCAACGTCCTGACTTTC

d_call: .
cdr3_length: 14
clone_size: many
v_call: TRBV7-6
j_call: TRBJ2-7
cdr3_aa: CASSLFPGSHEQYF
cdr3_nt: TGTGCCAGCAGCTTATTCCCAGGGAGCCACGAGCAGTACTTC

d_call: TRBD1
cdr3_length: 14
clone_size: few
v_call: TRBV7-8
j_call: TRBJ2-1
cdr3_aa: CASGGTGGFDEQFF
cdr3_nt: TGTGCCAGCGGTGGGACAGGCGGATTTGATGAGCAGTTCTTC

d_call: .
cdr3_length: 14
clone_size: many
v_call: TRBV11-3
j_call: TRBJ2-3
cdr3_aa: CASSPGEVTDTQYF
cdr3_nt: TGTGCCAGCAGTCCTGGGGAAGTGACCGATACGCAGTATTTT

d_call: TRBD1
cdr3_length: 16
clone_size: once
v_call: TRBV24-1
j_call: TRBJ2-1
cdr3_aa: CATSDPGTGLYNEQFF
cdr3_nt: TGTGCCACCAGTGATCCCGGGACAGGCCTATACAATGAGCAGTTCTTC

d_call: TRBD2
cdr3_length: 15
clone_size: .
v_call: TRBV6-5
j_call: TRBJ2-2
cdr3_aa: CASSLLAGGQVELFF
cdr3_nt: TGTGCCAGCAGTCTACTAGCGGGGGGCCAGGTGGAGCTGTTTTTT

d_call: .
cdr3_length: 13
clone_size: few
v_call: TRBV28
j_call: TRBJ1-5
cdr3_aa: CASAGTRGQPQHF
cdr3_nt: TGTGCCAGCGCCGGGACAAGGGGGCAGCCCCAGCATTTT

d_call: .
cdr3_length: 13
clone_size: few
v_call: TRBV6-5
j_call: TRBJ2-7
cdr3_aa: CASSGAGAWVQYF
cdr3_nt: TGTGCCAGCAGCGGGGCGGGGGCATGGGTCCAGTACTTC

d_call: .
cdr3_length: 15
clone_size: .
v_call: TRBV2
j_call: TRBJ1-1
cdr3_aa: CASTPRGSMNTEAFF
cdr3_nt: TGTGCCAGCACCCCTCGAGGGTCCATGAACACTGAAGCTTTCTTT

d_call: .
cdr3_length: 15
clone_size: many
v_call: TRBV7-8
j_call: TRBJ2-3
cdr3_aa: CASTIEGGSTDTQYF
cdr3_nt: TGTGCCAGCACCATAGAGGGGGGAAGCACAGATACGCAGTATTTT

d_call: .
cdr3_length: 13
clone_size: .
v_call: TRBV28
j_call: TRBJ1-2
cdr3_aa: CASRETRNYGYTF
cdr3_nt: TGTGCCAGCAGAGAGACACGAAACTATGGCTACACCTTC

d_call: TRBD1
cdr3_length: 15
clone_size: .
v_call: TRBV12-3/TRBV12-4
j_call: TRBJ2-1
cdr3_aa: CASSLAGTGYNEQFF
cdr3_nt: TGTGCCAGCAGTTTAGCAGGGACAGGGTACAATGAGCAGTTCTTC